The 28 T cell receptor beta chains presented below share a single source sample, sequenced in a study of blood T cell repertoires in COVID-19 (TCRdb year 2020). Libraries came from the immunoSEQ multiplex PCR assay. TCRdb took this table from immuneACCESS and kept in-frame rearrangements with V and J called. Such tables lack part of the clones; where checked against another copy, unresolved V genes explain under half of the gap, and the rest is unexplained. The sample table records more than 120,000 clones; roughly 86% of these occur just once. The ten largest clones represent around 0.91% of the sample. Sequencing was carried out using peripheral blood. The receptor set was obtained from a woman aged 50 to 60 with acute or convalescent COVID-19.

This rearrangement joins TRBV27 to TRBJ2-7, with unresolved D. With 4 bases removed from V and 0 bases from J, the gap between germline ends came to 10 bases. The CDR3 covers 14 residues. CDR1 is MNHEY and CDR2 is SMNVEV in the germline V gene (reference sequence). The CDR3 DNA follows: TGTGCCAGCAGTTACCTGGAGAGCTCCTACGAGCAGTACTTC. Protein product: CASSYLESSYEQYF.

This chain links TRBV10-1 with TRBJ1-2; no clear D. The germline V gene has CDR1 WNHNN and CDR2 SYGVQD (reference sequence). Trimming cost V 0 bases and J 4 bases, with 6 bases left between them. This CDR3 contains 13 residues. The CDR3 DNA is TGCGCCAGCAGTGAGTCCGGGAGCTATGGCTACACCTTC. Encoded protein: CASSESGSYGYTF.

The V gene is TRBV13, the J gene TRBJ2-6; no clear D. V was trimmed by 5 bases and J by 10 bases, leaving 6 bases between them. The germline V gene has CDR1 PRHDT and CDR2 FYEKMQ (reference sequence). The CDR3 has 11 residues. CDR3 nucleotide sequence: TGTGCCAGCAGCCAGACAAACGTCCTGACTTTC. The encoded protein is CASSQTNVLTF.

In this sample, this clone turned up once. The chain uses TRBV29-1 and TRBJ2-6, with 7 bases lining up with TRBD1. This CDR3 spans 15 amino acids. The V gene end was trimmed by 3 bases and the J gene end by 4 bases; junction bases not matched to a gene: 6. Germline values: CDR1 SQVTM, CDR2 ANQGSEA. This CDR3 is CSVDQTGTGANVLTF. DNA for the CDR3: TGCAGCGTTGACCAGACAGGGACAGGGGCCAACGTCCTGACTTTC. Together with reference TRBV29-1 and TRBJ2-6, the CDR3 gives the full variable domain: SAVISQKPSRDICQRGTSLTIQCQVDSQVTMMFWYRQQPGQSLTLIATANQGSEATYESGFVIDKFPISRPNLTFSTLTVSNMSPEDSSIYLCSVDQTGTGANVLTFGAGSRLTVL.

The chain couples TRBV2 to TRBJ1-1, with TRBD1 as a possible D gene (5 bases). In germline, CDR1 is SNHLY, CDR2 FYNNEI. The length of the CDR3 is 11 residues. V dropped 4 bases and J dropped 7 bases, with 7 bases sitting between them. The CDR3 nucleotides read TGTGCCAGCAGTGGACAGAGTGAAGCTTTCTTT. Encoded protein: CASSGQSEAFF.

This clone has just one count. As DNA, the CDR3 is TGTGCCAGCAGCCGACAGGAAAATCAGCCCCAGCATTTT. Translation: CASSRQENQPQHF. The chain combines TRBV12-3 or TRBV12-4 with TRBJ1-5; D possibly corresponds to TRBD1 (6 bases). The V gene lost 6 bases and the J gene lost 4 bases, with 10 bases spanning the gap. CDR3 length equals 13 residues.

This clone showed up just a few times. The gene calls are TRBV6-5 and TRBJ2-1; D is possibly TRBD2 (7 bases). Germline loops: CDR1 MNHEY, CDR2 SVGAGI. CDR3 size: 16 residues. V gave up 2 bases and J gave up 8 bases, with 19 bases separating them. The CDR3 sequence: CASSYGGAGSMDEQFF. CDR3 bases: TGTGCCAGCAGTTACGGGGGGGCCGGGTCGATGGATGAGCAGTTCTTC.

This rearrangement joins TRBV30 to TRBJ1-1; 8 positions match TRBD1. The V gene end was trimmed by 2 bases and the J gene end by 3 bases; junction bases not matched to a gene: 5. The CDR3 totals 14 residues. From germline, CDR1 is GTSNPN and CDR2 SVGIG (reference sequence). DNA for the CDR3: TGTGCCTGGAGTCCAGGGGGCTTGGACACTGAAGCTTTCTTT. This codes for CAWSPGGLDTEAFF.

V and J are TRBV12-3 or TRBV12-4 and TRBJ2-5, with D uncertain. CDR3 size: 11 residues. The V end lost 5 bases, the J end lost 2 bases, and 3 bases lay between the germline ends. CDR3 protein: CASSLQETQYF. As DNA, the CDR3 is TGTGCCAGCAGTCTTCAAGAGACCCAGTACTTC.

This chain joins TRBV27 and TRBJ2-3; TRBD2 matches at 11 bases. CDR3 length equals 16 residues. V was clipped by 5 bases and J by 2 bases; unmatched bases: 6. Germline values: CDR1 MNHEY, CDR2 SMNVEV (reference sequence). CDR3 nucleotide sequence: TGTGCCAGCAGTACCCGACTAGCGGGGTACACAGATACGCAGTATTTT. It is translated as CASSTRLAGYTDTQYF.

This clone has only one observation. This sequence joins TRBV28 and TRBJ1-2; the match to TRBD1 covers 8 bases. This CDR3 region has 15 residues. Germline CDR1 reads MDHEN; CDR2 reads SYDVKM. Trimming at V came to 2 bases and at J to 6 bases, leaving 8 bases not matched to a gene. The DNA of the CDR3 is TGTGCCAGCAGTTTAATCAGGGGGCGAAGGGATGGCTACACCTTC. Protein product: CASSLIRGRRDGYTF.

The chain recombines TRBV5-4 with TRBJ1-1; D is unclear. The V end lost 3 bases, the J end lost 6 bases, and 12 bases lay between the germline ends. The CDR3 length is 13 residues. Per the germline V gene, CDR1 is SGHNT and CDR2 is YYREEE (reference sequence). The CDR3 here is CASSWEDWAEAFF. CDR3 nucleotide sequence: TGTGCCAGCAGCTGGGAGGACTGGGCTGAAGCTTTCTTT.

This chain joins TRBV9 and TRBJ2-7; D is perhaps TRBD1 (6 bases). Trimming cost V 4 bases and J 3 bases, with 17 bases left between them. CDR3 size: 15 residues. The V gene's germline CDR1 is SGDLS and CDR2 YYNGEE. CDR3 amino acids: CASSSTETGFYEQYF. The CDR3 region has the DNA TGTGCCAGCAGCTCCACCGAAACAGGGTTCTACGAGCAGTACTTC.

This clone showed up just a few times. V is TRBV6-5 and J is TRBJ1-6; D is unclear. The germline V and J ends were trimmed by 6 bases and 8 bases, with 11 bases remaining between them. Germline lookup yields CDR1 MNHEY and CDR2 SVGAGI. The CDR3 has 13 residues. CDR3 region: CASSVVGDSPLHF. The CDR3 DNA follows: TGTGCCAGCAGCGTAGTGGGAGATTCACCCCTCCACTTT.

The chain combines TRBV10-3 with TRBJ2-7, with TRBD2 matching over 8 bases. Germline V gene sequence: CDR1 ENHRY, CDR2 SYGVKD. After removal of 7 bases from V and 4 bases from J, the junction contained 9 bases not matched to a gene. The CDR3 extends over 14 amino acids. CDR3 bases: TGTGCCATCACTGTAGCGGGAACTCCGTACGAGCAGTACTTC. Protein product: CAITVAGTPYEQYF.

V usage is TRBV7-8 and J usage is TRBJ2-1; 9 nucleotides match TRBD1. Per the germline V gene, CDR1 is SGHVS and CDR2 is FQNEAQ. This CDR3 has 18 residues. Trimming took 3 bases from V and 1 from J; bases not matched to a gene: 10. The chain's CDR3 is CASSFAGRQGVSYNEQFF. In nucleotides, the CDR3 is TGTGCCAGCAGCTTTGCAGGCCGACAGGGGGTGTCCTACAATGAGCAGTTCTTC.

The V call is TRBV4-2, the J call TRBJ2-3; D is perhaps TRBD2 (5 bases). Germline CDR1 reads LGHNA; CDR2 reads YNFKEQ. The V end was cut by 4 bases, the J end by 2 bases, with 13 bases between. The CDR3 is 15 amino acids. CDR3 DNA sequence: TGTGCCAGCAGCCTCCGGGGTTACCTCACAGATACGCAGTATTTT. Translation gives CASSLRGYLTDTQYF.

The gene calls are TRBV4-2 and TRBJ2-2, with 9 bases identical to TRBD1. CDR3 length equals 14 residues. Germline V gene lookup returns CDR1 LGHNA and CDR2 YNFKEQ. V lost 3 bases to trimming and J lost 5 bases; unmatched junction nucleotides: 1. In DNA form, the CDR3 reads TGTGCCAGCAGCCAGGGACAGGGAACCGGGGAGCTGTTTTTT. Protein sequence: CASSQGQGTGELFF.

Worth noting for this clone: In the same sample, other DNA sequences code for this CDR3. V usage is TRBV9 and J usage is TRBJ2-3; the match to TRBD2 covers 8 bases. Germline trimming cut 0 bases from V and 1 base from J; bases unmatched to any gene: 1. The CDR3 is 15 amino acids. Germline-derived CDR1 and CDR2 are SGDLS and YYNGEE. The CDR3 spells CASSVGAGGTDTQYF. The CDR3 DNA reads as TGTGCCAGCAGCGTAGGAGCGGGGGGCACAGATACGCAGTATTTT.

This chain uses TRBV30 with TRBJ2-5, with 7 bases that match TRBD2. There are 17 residues in the CDR3. The ends lost 3 bases at V and 1 base at J; junction bases unmatched: 14. Germline V gene sequence: CDR1 GTSNPN, CDR2 SVGIG (reference sequence). The CDR3 bases are TGTGCCTGGAGCGGCCGGGACTACTCGTTTGGCCAAGAGACCCAGTACTTC. Translated, it gives CAWSGRDYSFGQETQYF.

This clone was counted between two and nine times. This chain links TRBV9 with TRBJ1-2; the match to TRBD1 covers 7 bases. Germline lookup yields CDR1 SGDLS and CDR2 YYNGEE. V was pared by 4 bases and J by 4 bases, with 16 bases of the junction left unmatched. The CDR3 is 17 amino acids. The CDR3 sequence: CASSSTGAALSFYGYTF. For the CDR3, the DNA is TGTGCCAGCAGCAGTACAGGGGCCGCCCTCTCCTTCTATGGCTACACCTTC. The variable domain in full, completed from reference TRBV9 and TRBJ1-2, reads DSGVTQTPKHLITATGQRVTLRCSPRSGDLSVYWYQQSLDQGLQFLIQYYNGEERAKGNILERFSAQQFPDLHSELNLSSLELGDSALYFCASSSTGAALSFYGYTFGSGTRLTVV.

V usage is TRBV5-1 and J usage is TRBJ2-7; TRBD1 matches 7 bases. The ends lost 6 bases at V and 2 bases at J; junction bases unmatched: 11. The CDR3 runs 15 residues. Germline V gene data show CDR1 as SGHRS and CDR2 as YFSETQ. The CDR3 DNA reads TGCGCCAGCAACCTGGACCAGACAGGGCCCTACGAGCAGTACTTC. Its translation is CASNLDQTGPYEQYF.

This chain connects TRBV11-3 to TRBJ2-2, with TRBD2 matching over 10 bases. The germline V gene encodes CDR1 SGHNT and CDR2 YENEEA. V trimming: 5 bases; J trimming: 6 bases; junction bases outside the gene matches: 6. This CDR3 spans 15 amino acids. CDR3 protein: CASSLSGGVAGELFF. The CDR3 nucleotides are TGTGCCAGCAGCCTGAGCGGGGGGGTGGCCGGGGAGCTGTTTTTT.

The chain links TRBV6-2 or TRBV6-3 to TRBJ2-2, with 7 bases lining up with TRBD1. Unmatched junction bases numbered 4, after V lost 5 bases and J lost 1 base. Germline V gene lookup returns CDR1 MNHEY and CDR2 SVGEGT. The CDR3 spans 15 residues. The CDR3 loop reads CASSPRTGNTGELFF. The CDR3 DNA is TGTGCCAGCAGTCCCCGGACAGGGAACACCGGGGAGCTGTTTTTT.

The rearrangement links TRBV29-1 to TRBJ1-2, with 7 bases aligning to TRBD1. Germline V gene lookup returns CDR1 SQVTM and CDR2 ANQGSEA. The J segment lost 8 bases and the V segment lost 6 bases, leaving 3 bases of the junction unmatched. The CDR3 length is 10 residues. The CDR3 loop reads CSVDRDGYTF. For the CDR3, the DNA is TGCAGCGTAGACAGGGACGGCTACACCTTC.

The chain is built from TRBV4-1 and TRBJ2-7; 9 bases fit TRBD2. Losses at the gene ends were 0 bases for V and 3 bases for J; bases not matched to a gene: 0. The CDR3 runs 14 residues. CDR1 is MGHRA and CDR2 is YSYEKL in the germline V gene. This CDR3 reads CASSQELAGYEQYF. CDR3 nucleotide sequence: TGCGCCAGCAGCCAAGAACTAGCGGGCTACGAGCAGTACTTC.

The V call is TRBV5-1, the J call TRBJ1-5; 7 bases are shared with TRBD1. The CDR3 spans 15 residues. V lost 7 bases and J lost 4; bases outside the gene matches: 11. Germline CDR1 SGHRS, CDR2 YFSETQ. CDR3 protein: CASRREGGANQPQHF. The CDR3, as DNA: TGCGCCAGCCGCCGGGAAGGGGGCGCGAATCAGCCCCAGCATTTT.

This clone has just one count. The chain carries TRBV6-5 and TRBJ1-2, with a weak D call TRBD1 (5 bases). Germline lookup yields CDR1 MNHEY and CDR2 SVGAGI. V lost 7 bases to trimming and J lost 5 bases, with 8 bases between them. There are 11 residues in the CDR3. CDR3 sequence reads: CASKGLYGYTF. For the CDR3, the DNA is TGTGCCAGCAAGGGGTTATATGGCTACACCTTC.